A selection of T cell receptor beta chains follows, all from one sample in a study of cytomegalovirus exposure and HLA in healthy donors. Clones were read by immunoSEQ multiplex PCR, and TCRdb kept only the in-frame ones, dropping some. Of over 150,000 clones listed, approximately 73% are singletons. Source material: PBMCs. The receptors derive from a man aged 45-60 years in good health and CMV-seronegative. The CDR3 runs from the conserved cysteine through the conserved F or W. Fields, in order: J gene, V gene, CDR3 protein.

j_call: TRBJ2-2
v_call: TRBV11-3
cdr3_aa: CASSLAGTGLPGELFF

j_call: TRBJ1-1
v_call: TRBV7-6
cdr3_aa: CASSLVANTEAFF

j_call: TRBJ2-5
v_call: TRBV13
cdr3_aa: CASSPGTDQETQYF

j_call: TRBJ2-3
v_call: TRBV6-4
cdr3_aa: CASSDYGTGGKDTQYF

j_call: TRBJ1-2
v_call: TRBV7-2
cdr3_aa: CASSPQGALANYGYTF

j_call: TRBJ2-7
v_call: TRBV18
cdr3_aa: CASSPTGGTVTYEQYF

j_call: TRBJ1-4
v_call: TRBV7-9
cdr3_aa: CASSYGQVASTNEKLFF

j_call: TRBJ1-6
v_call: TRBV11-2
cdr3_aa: CASSLEQGLPPLHF

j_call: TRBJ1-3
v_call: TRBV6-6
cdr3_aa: CASVLQGTAGNTIYF

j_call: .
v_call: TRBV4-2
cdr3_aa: CASSRGLASEQYF

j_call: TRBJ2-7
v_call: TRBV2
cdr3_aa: CASKLLAGGSYEQYF

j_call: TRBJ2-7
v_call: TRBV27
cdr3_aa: CASSLSGLTGPYEQYF

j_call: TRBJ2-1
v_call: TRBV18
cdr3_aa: CASSSTALAGGGNEQFF

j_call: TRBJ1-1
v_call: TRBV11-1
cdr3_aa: CASRPRQAYTEAFF

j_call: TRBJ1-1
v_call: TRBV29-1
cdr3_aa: CSVGTGGGMNTEAFF